Shown below are 26 T cell receptor beta chains from a single sample sequenced in a study of T cell repertoires in cytomegalovirus infection. Each CDR3 protein is one row after TCRdb ran MiXCR on the reads. Of over 300,000 distinct CDR3 sequences listed, roughly 9.5% were seen once; the top ten hold 3.5% to 4.5%. The sample was PBMCs. These receptors were obtained from a human donor in good health (CMV status not recorded). Some clones in this sample may be carry-over from other donors' samples.

In its sample, this clonotype was seen a few times. This chain uses TRBV20-1 with TRBJ2-7; D gene uncertain. The V gene lost 6 bases and the J gene lost 6 bases, with 9 bases spanning the gap. The germline gives CDR1 DFQATT, CDR2 SNEGSKA (reference sequence). The CDR3 is 10 residues long. For the CDR3, the DNA is TGCAGTGCCTTAGGTGGCGAGCAGTACTTC. This sequence encodes CSALGGEQYF.

CDR3 DNA: TGTGCCAGCAGATATACAGGGGCCCAGGGGCAGTTCTTC. Translation: CASRYTGAQGQFF. This rearrangement joins TRBV6-9 to TRBJ2-1; 7 bases fit TRBD1. CDR1 and CDR2 (germline): MNHGY, SVAAGI. The length of the CDR3 is 13 residues. Unmatched junction bases numbered 11, after V lost 6 bases and J lost 12 bases.

This clonotype has more than one count but fewer than ten. The gene calls are TRBV7-9 and TRBJ2-7; the match to TRBD1 covers 10 bases. The germline gives CDR1 SEHNR, CDR2 FQNEAQ (reference sequence). This CDR3 is 15 amino acids long. The V and J ends lost 5 bases and 5 bases, in that order; junction bases with no gene match: 9. The DNA for the CDR3 is TGTGCCAGCAGCCCCCCCGGGACAGGGGTTGACGAGCAGTACTTC. It encodes CASSPPGTGVDEQYF.

This clonotype was found many times. The chain couples TRBV23-1 to TRBJ2-2; 13 bases are shared with TRBD2. TRBV23-1 falls under the ORF class, with uncertain function. The CDR3 length is 18 residues. J lost 2 bases, V lost 3 bases, and 6 bases had no gene match. The CDR3 spells CASSHPGTSGANTGELFF. The DNA for the CDR3 is TGCGCCAGCAGTCACCCTGGGACTAGCGGGGCCAACACCGGGGAGCTGTTTTTT.

This clonotype was seen ten or more times. This chain uses TRBV7-2 with TRBJ2-2; 11 bases map to TRBD2. This CDR3 region has 18 residues. V lost 5 bases, J lost 7 bases, and 15 bases stayed unmatched. Germline CDR1 reads SGHTA; CDR2 reads FQGNSA. The CDR3 bases are TGTGCCAGCAGCCCCCGGGGGCTAGCGGGAGGTGGCGTCGGGGAGCTGTTTTTT. It specifies CASSPRGLAGGGVGELFF.

This clonotype has at least ten counts. This rearrangement joins TRBV6-5 to TRBJ1-4; tentatively, D is TRBD1 (5 bases). The CDR3 spans 14 residues. Germline loops: CDR1 MNHEY, CDR2 SVGAGI. The V end was cut by 6 bases, the J end by 5 bases, with 13 bases between. The CDR3 region is CASRHGANNEKLFF. The CDR3 DNA sequence: TGTGCCAGCAGACACGGGGCTAACAATGAAAAACTGTTTTTT.

The chain links TRBV20-1 to TRBJ2-7, with 9 bases lining up with TRBD1. The CDR3 is 15 residues long. Germline V CDR1 and CDR2: DFQATT, SNEGSKA (reference sequence). Trimming took 0 bases from V and 5 from J; bases not matched to a gene: 8. The chain's CDR3 is CSARERRDRVNEQYF. CDR3 bases: TGCAGTGCTAGAGAACGCCGGGACAGGGTAAACGAGCAGTACTTC.

This clonotype was picked up many times. The chain links TRBV27 to TRBJ2-7; D is perhaps TRBD2 (5 bases). Germline loops: CDR1 MNHEY, CDR2 SMNVEV (reference sequence). The CDR3 sequence is 16 residues long. V gave up 5 bases and J gave up 2 bases, with 19 bases separating them. In DNA, the CDR3 is TGTGCCAGCAGTGGACTTCTTTCTGCTGGGGCCTACGAGCAGTACTTC. This encodes CASSGLLSAGAYEQYF.

This clonotype was seen many times. The chain joins TRBV4-1 to TRBJ2-1; TRBD2 agrees at 7 bases. With 4 bases clipped from V and 0 bases from J, the junction kept 0 bases outside the gene matches. The CDR3 totals 14 residues. Germline CDR1 is MGHRA and CDR2 is YSYEKL. The CDR3: CASSPGGSYNEQFF. CDR3 nucleotide sequence: TGCGCCAGCAGCCCGGGGGGCTCCTACAATGAGCAGTTCTTC.

The CDR3: CASREYSGTGTGELFF. As DNA, the CDR3 is TGTGCCAGTCGGGAGTATTCAGGGACGGGGACCGGGGAGCTGTTTTTT. The chain joins TRBV19 to TRBJ2-2, with TRBD2 as a possible D gene (6 bases). Germline loops: CDR1 LNHDA, CDR2 SQIVND (reference sequence). V was trimmed by 8 bases and J by 5 bases, leaving 21 bases between them. CDR3 length equals 16 residues.

In this sample, this clonotype turned up a few times. V usage is TRBV20-1 and J usage is TRBJ1-5; D gene ambiguous. Germline assignment: CDR1 DFQATT and CDR2 SNEGSKA (reference sequence). The CDR3 is made up of 15 amino acids. Trimming cost V 3 bases and J 11 bases, with 23 bases left between them. The CDR3 loop is CSASIQDGPVLSQHF. CDR3 nucleotide sequence: TGCAGTGCTAGCATCCAAGATGGGCCCGTCTTGTCCCAGCATTTT.

This clonotype came up many times. The chain couples TRBV7-8 to TRBJ2-6; possibly TRBD2 for D (7 bases). Trimming pared 5 bases from V and 1 base from J, leaving 24 bases between. Germline V lookup: CDR1 SGHVS, CDR2 FQNEAQ. CDR3 size: 20 residues. The CDR3 bases are TGTGCCAGCAGCCGAATACTACAGGGAGGGGTGGGGTCTGGGGCCAACGTCCTGACTTTC. This sequence encodes CASSRILQGGVGSGANVLTF.

This clonotype was counted ten times or more. The chain uses TRBV7-2 and TRBJ1-2; 8 bases match TRBD1. V was pared by 6 bases and J by 8 bases, with 14 bases of the junction left unmatched. CDR1 and CDR2 (germline): SGHTA, FQGNSA. CDR3 length: 15 amino acids. The CDR3 nucleotides are TGTGCCAGCAGTATGGCGTTTGGACAGGGAAAAGGCTACACCTTC. It yields the protein CASSMAFGQGKGYTF.

This clonotype has only a few counts. The rearrangement joins TRBV27 to TRBJ1-5, with D unclear. Looked up from germline, CDR1 is MNHEY and CDR2 is SMNVEV (reference sequence). This CDR3 spans 14 amino acids. The ends were cut back, 6 bases at V and 4 bases at J, with 13 bases in the middle. The CDR3 DNA is TGTGCCAGCAGCCGAGACTTGGGGAATCAGCCCCAGCATTTT. Translated: CASSRDLGNQPQHF.

This clonotype was counted ten times or more. The chain links TRBV6-2 or TRBV6-3 to TRBJ2-5, with no clear D. This CDR3 region has 14 residues. The V gene lost 5 bases and the J gene lost 4 bases, with 14 bases spanning the gap. Germline V gene lookup returns CDR1 MNHEY and CDR2 SVGEGT. CDR3 sequence reads: CASSQPRPGETQYF. CDR3 in DNA: TGTGCCAGCAGTCAACCCAGACCTGGAGAGACCCAGTACTTC.

This clonotype was seen many times. The gene calls are TRBV12-3 or TRBV12-4 and TRBJ1-2; TRBD1 is a possible D gene (5 bases). The CDR3 totals 13 residues. V shed 3 bases and J shed 4 bases, with 9 bases lying between them. CDR3 nucleotides: TGTGCCAGCAGTTTCGACGGGACCTATGGCTACACCTTC. Protein: CASSFDGTYGYTF.

This clonotype was counted only a few times. J is TRBJ2-4 and V is TRBV5-1; no reliable D call. This CDR3 is built from 14 residues. Trimming removed 0 bases at V and 5 bases at J, with 9 bases between. From germline, CDR1 is SGHRS and CDR2 YFSETQ. In DNA, the CDR3 is TGCGCCAGCAGCTTGGGTGGGGTTGAAAACATTCAGTACTTC. It encodes CASSLGGVENIQYF.

This clonotype was picked up many times. The genes are TRBV7-2 and TRBJ1-2; 10 bases match TRBD1. V shed 7 bases and J 6 bases; nucleotides not matched to a gene: 8. This CDR3 region has 14 residues. Germline V gene data show CDR1 as SGHTA and CDR2 as FQGNSA. The CDR3 region is CASTTDRGANGYTF. The CDR3 DNA reads as TGTGCCAGCACCACGGACAGGGGGGCGAATGGCTACACCTTC.

This clonotype was seen ten or more times. The J gene is TRBJ2-7, the V gene TRBV7-2; 7 bases agree with TRBD1. Per germline, CDR1 SGHTA and CDR2 FQGNSA. V was clipped by 5 bases and J by 6 bases; unmatched bases: 10. This CDR3 region has 14 residues. CDR3 DNA: TGTGCCAGCAGCCCGTTTGACAGGGTCGCCGAGCAGTACTTC. It yields the protein CASSPFDRVAEQYF.

This clonotype was counted at least ten times. This sequence joins TRBV7-2 and TRBJ2-5; no firm D call. The CDR3 is 15 residues long. Germline values: CDR1 SGHTA, CDR2 FQGNSA. V lost 4 bases and J 3 bases, leaving 15 bases between the germline ends. The CDR3 is CASSSGRLTEETQYF. The CDR3 DNA reads TGTGCCAGCAGCTCCGGACGCCTGACCGAAGAGACCCAGTACTTC.

This chain connects TRBV12-3 or TRBV12-4 to TRBJ2-1, with unresolved D. Trimming took off 2 bases at V and 6 bases at J, with 17 bases between the two ends. This CDR3 has 16 residues. DNA for the CDR3: TGTGCCAGCAGTTTACAATCGCAGTCGCTGGGCAATGAGCAGTTCTTC. It yields the protein CASSLQSQSLGNEQFF.

The rearrangement uses TRBV9 and TRBJ2-1, with 7 positions matching TRBD2. V dropped 1 base and J dropped 7; count of bases not matched to a gene: 11. The CDR3 loop spans 16 amino acids. CDR1 is SGDLS and CDR2 is YYNGEE in the germline V gene. CDR3 in amino acids: CASSVISGTKNNEQFF. For the CDR3, the DNA is TGTGCCAGCAGCGTAATCTCCGGGACTAAAAATAATGAGCAGTTCTTC. The variable domain in full, with the rest retrieved from reference TRBV9 and TRBJ2-1, is DSGVTQTPKHLITATGQRVTLRCSPRSGDLSVYWYQQSLDQGLQFLIQYYNGEERAKGNILERFSAQQFPDLHSELNLSSLELGDSALYFCASSVISGTKNNEQFFGPGTRLTVL.

In its sample, this clonotype was seen many times. The rearrangement links TRBV7-2 to TRBJ2-5; tentative D call: TRBD2 (5 bases). Trimming took off 6 bases at V and 2 bases at J, with 16 bases between the two ends. The V gene's germline CDR1 is SGHTA and CDR2 FQGNSA. This CDR3 region has 15 residues. The CDR3 loop reads CASSYFRTVQETQYF. The DNA for the CDR3 is TGTGCCAGCAGTTATTTTCGGACTGTACAAGAGACCCAGTACTTC.

This clonotype appeared a few times. This rearrangement joins TRBV5-1 to TRBJ2-1; TRBD2 matches at 8 bases. The CDR3 is 17 residues long. Unmatched junction bases numbered 12, after V lost 3 bases and J lost 4 bases. The germline gives CDR1 SGHRS, CDR2 YFSETQ. CDR3 in DNA: TGCGCCAGCAGCTACGTAAGCGGGGGCCTTCTTTACAATGAGCAGTTCTTC. It translates to CASSYVSGGLLYNEQFF.

This clonotype has only a few counts. The V and J genes are TRBV28 and TRBJ2-7, with 7 bases matching TRBD1. CDR3 length equals 14 residues. Looked up from germline, CDR1 is MDHEN and CDR2 is SYDVKM. The trim removed 8 bases at V and 0 bases at J, leaving 7 bases unmatched. The CDR3 DNA follows: TGTGCCAGCGGACTGACAGGGATCTCCTACGAGCAGTACTTC. Residues: CASGLTGISYEQYF.

This clonotype was counted at least ten times. The chain recombines TRBV4-2 with TRBJ1-6, with D uncertain. From germline, CDR1 is LGHNA and CDR2 YNFKEQ. Between the trimmed V and J ends, which lost 0 bases and 9 bases, there was a span of 12 bases. CDR3 length equals 15 residues. Written as DNA, the CDR3 is TGTGCCAGCAGCCAAGACGAGACTAATGGTTCACCCCTCCACTTT. Residues: CASSQDETNGSPLHF.